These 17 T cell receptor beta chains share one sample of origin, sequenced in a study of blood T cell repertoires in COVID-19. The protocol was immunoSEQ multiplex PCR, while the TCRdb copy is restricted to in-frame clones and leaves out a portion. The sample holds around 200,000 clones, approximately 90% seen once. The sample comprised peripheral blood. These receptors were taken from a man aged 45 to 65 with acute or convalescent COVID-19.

The CDR3 region is CASSPPIQSTNEKLFF. The CDR3 DNA follows: TGTGCCAGCAGCCCCCCAATACAGTCAACTAATGAAAAACTGTTTTTT. The V call is TRBV3-1 (or the pseudogene TRBV3-2), the J call TRBJ1-4; D gene ambiguous. CDR1 LGHDT and CDR2 YNNKEL come from the germline V gene (reference sequence). This CDR3 spans 16 amino acids. V dropped 4 bases and J dropped 0 bases, with 12 bases sitting between them.

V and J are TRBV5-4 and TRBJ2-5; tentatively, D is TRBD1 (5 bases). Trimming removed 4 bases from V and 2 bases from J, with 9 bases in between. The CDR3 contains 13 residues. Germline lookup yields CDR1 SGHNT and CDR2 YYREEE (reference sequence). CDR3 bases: TGTGCCAGCAGCACGGACAATCAAGAGACCCAGTACTTC. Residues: CASSTDNQETQYF.

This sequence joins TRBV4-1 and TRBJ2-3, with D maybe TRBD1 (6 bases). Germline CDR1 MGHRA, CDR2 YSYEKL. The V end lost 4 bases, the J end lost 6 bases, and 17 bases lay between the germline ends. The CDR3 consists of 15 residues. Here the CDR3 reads CASSPSGDMGDTQYF. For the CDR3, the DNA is TGCGCCAGCAGCCCCTCCGGGGACATGGGGGATACGCAGTATTTT.

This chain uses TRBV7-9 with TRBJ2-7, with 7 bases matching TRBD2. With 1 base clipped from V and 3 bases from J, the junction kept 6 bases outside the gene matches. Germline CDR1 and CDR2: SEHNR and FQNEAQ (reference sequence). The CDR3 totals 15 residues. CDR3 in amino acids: CASSLGGGRSYEQYF. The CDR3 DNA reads TGTGCCAGCAGCTTAGGCGGGGGACGGAGCTACGAGCAGTACTTC.

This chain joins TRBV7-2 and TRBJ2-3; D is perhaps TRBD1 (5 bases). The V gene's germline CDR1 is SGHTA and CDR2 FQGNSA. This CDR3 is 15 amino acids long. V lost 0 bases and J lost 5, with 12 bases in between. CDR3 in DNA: TGTGCCAGCAGCTTAGCGGCAGGGATTGGAGATACGCAGTATTTT. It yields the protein CASSLAAGIGDTQYF.

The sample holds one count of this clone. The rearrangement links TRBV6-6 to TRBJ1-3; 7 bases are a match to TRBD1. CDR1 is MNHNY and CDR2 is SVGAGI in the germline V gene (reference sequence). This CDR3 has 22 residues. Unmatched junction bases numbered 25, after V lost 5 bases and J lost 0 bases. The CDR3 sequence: CASSPGTGQAGSKWDSGNTIYF. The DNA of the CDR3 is TGTGCCAGCAGTCCCGGAACAGGACAGGCCGGCTCGAAGTGGGACTCTGGAAACACCATATATTTT.

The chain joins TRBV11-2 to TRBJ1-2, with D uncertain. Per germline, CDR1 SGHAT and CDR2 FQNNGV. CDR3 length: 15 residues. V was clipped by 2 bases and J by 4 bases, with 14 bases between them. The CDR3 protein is CASSLLSGGGYGYTF. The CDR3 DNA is TGTGCCAGCAGCTTACTTTCGGGTGGTGGCTATGGCTACACCTTC.

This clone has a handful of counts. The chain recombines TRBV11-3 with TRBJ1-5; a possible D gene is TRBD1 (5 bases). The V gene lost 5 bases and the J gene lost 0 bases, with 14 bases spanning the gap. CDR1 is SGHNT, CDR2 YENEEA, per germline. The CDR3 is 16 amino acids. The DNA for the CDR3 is TGTGCCAGCAGCAGGCAGGGTCAGGATAGCAATCAGCCCCAGCATTTT. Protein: CASSRQGQDSNQPQHF.

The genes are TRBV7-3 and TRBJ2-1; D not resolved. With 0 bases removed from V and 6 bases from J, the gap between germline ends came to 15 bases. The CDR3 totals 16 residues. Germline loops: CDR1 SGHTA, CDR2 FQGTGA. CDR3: CASSLTSGSNRNEQFF. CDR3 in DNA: TGTGCCAGCAGCTTAACATCCGGGTCGAACCGCAATGAGCAGTTCTTC.

CDR3 nucleotide sequence: TGTGCCAGTAGTAGGGACAGGGGCTACGAGCAGTACTTC. Amino acid sequence: CASSRDRGYEQYF. J is TRBJ2-7 and V is TRBV19; 10 bases are shared with TRBD1. V was pared by 4 bases and J by 3 bases, with 0 bases of the junction left unmatched. Germline CDR1 LNHDA, CDR2 SQIVND (reference sequence). The CDR3 totals 13 residues.

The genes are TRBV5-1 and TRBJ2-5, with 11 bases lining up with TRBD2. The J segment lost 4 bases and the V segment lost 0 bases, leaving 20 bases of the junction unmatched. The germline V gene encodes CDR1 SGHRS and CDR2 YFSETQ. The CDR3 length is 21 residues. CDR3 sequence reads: CASSLGQPLGTSGKRGETQYF. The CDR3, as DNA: TGCGCCAGCAGCTTGGGCCAACCTCTTGGGACTAGCGGTAAACGAGGAGAGACCCAGTACTTC.

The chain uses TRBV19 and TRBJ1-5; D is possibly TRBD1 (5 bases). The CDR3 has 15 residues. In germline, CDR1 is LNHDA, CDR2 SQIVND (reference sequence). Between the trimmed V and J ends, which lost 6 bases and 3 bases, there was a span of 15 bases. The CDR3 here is CASSTFSGYNQPQHF. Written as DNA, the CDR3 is TGTGCCAGTAGCACGTTCTCAGGGTACAATCAGCCCCAGCATTTT.

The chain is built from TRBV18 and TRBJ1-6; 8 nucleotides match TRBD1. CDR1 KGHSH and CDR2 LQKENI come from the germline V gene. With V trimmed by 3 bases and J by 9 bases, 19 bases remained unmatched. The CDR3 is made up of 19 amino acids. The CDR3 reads CASSPRGQGASSASSPLHF. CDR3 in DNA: TGTGCCAGCTCACCTCGTGGACAGGGAGCCTCGAGCGCGTCTTCACCCCTCCACTTT.

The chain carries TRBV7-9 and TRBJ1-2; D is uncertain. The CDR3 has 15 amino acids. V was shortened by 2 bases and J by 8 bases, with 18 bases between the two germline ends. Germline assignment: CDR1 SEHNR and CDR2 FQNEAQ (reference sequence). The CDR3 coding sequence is TGTGCCAGCAGCTTATGGACGGGGAAAGTTTCGGGCTACACCTTC. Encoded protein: CASSLWTGKVSGYTF.

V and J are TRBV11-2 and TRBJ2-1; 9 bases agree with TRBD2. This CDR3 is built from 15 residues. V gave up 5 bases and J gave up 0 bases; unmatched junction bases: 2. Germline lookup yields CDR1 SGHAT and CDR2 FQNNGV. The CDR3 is CASSGSGSSYNEQFF. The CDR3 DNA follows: TGTGCCAGCAGCGGTAGCGGGAGCTCCTACAATGAGCAGTTCTTC.

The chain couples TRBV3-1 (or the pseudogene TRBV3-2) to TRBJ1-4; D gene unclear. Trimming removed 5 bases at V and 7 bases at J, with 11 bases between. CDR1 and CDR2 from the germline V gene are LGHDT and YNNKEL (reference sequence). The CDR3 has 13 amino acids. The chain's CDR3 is CASSSNRGEKLFF. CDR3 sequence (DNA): TGTGCCAGCAGCTCCAATCGGGGTGAAAAACTGTTTTTT.

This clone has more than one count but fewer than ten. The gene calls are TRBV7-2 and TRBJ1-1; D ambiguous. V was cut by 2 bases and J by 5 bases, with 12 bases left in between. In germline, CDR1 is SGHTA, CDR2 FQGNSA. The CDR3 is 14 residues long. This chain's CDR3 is CASSLRRSVTEAFF. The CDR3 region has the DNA TGTGCCAGCAGCTTACGCAGGTCCGTTACTGAAGCTTTCTTT. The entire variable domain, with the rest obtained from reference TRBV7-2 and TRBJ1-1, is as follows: GAGVSQSPSNKVTEKGKDVELRCDPISGHTALYWYRQSLGQGLEFLIYFQGNSAPDKSGLPSDRFSAERTGGSVSTLTIQRTQQEDSAVYLCASSLRRSVTEAFFGQGTRLTVV.